A selection of T cell receptor beta chains follows, all from one sample in a study of blood T cells in healthy people across ages. TCRdb fed the 5' RACE reads into MiXCR, producing one record per CDR3 protein. The profile shows hundreds of thousands of distinct CDR3 sequences, around 45% of them singletons. Sequenced sample: blood. The receptors stem from a woman aged 60-75 years in good health. Both conserved end residues are part of each CDR3. D genes are given only for firm matches. Size is stated for part of the rows, as once, few or many counts, or as a class when the clone is expanded.

clone_size j_call v_call d_call cdr3_nt cdr3_aa
many TRBJ2-1 TRBV4-3 - TGCGCCAGCAGCCACGCCTCGAAGGGTAACAATGAGCAGTTCTTC CASSHASKGNNEQFF
few TRBJ2-5 TRBV20-1 TRBD2 TGCAGTGCTAGAAAGCAAGCGGGAGGAGAGACCCAGTACTTC CSARKQAGGETQYF
- TRBJ2-1 TRBV2 - TGTGCCAGCAGCCCCGTGTGGGGTCTTTACAATGAGCAGTTCTTC CASSPVWGLYNEQFF
few TRBJ2-5 TRBV5-5 - TGTGCCAGCAGCTTGGGTTGGGTTGAGACCCAGTACTTC CASSLGWVETQYF
once TRBJ2-2 TRBV7-2 - TGTGCCAGCAGCGTAAAAGACACTCGAAACACCGGGGAGCTGTTTTTT CASSVKDTRNTGELFF
- TRBJ2-7 TRBV12-3/TRBV12-4 - TGTGCCAGCTCAGTCCTCCACGGCGAGCAGTACTTC CASSVLHGEQYF
- TRBJ2-1 TRBV6-6 - TGTGCCAGCAGTTATCGTCCTCCCTACAATGAGCAGTTCTTC CASSYRPPYNEQFF
- TRBJ2-3 TRBV10-3 - TGTGCCATCAGTGAGCCGAACGCGGTTGATACGCAGTATTTT CAISEPNAVDTQYF
few TRBJ2-2 TRBV29-1 TRBD2 TGCAGCGTGACCGGGACTAGCGGGAGTTTAGGTATCGGGGAGCTGTTTTTT CSVTGTSGSLGIGELFF
- TRBJ1-5 TRBV20-1 - TGCAGTGCTAACCCGGTCAGAAATCAGCCCCAGCATTTT CSANPVRNQPQHF
many TRBJ2-5 TRBV7-6 - TGTGCCAGCAGCTTGACCCATCAAGAGACCCAGTACTTC CASSLTHQETQYF
- TRBJ2-4 TRBV6-2/TRBV6-3 TRBD2 TGTGCCAGCAGACCGGGACTAGCGGGAGCCGCGGCCAAAAACATTCAGTACTTC CASRPGLAGAAAKNIQYF
- TRBJ1-4 TRBV27 - TGTGCCAGCAGTTTATCTACTCATGGGTATGAAAAACTGTTTTTT CASSLSTHGYEKLFF
few TRBJ2-4 TRBV7-2 - TGTGCCAGCAGCCCGGGACTCCCCGGCAAAAACATTCAGTACTTC CASSPGLPGKNIQYF
few TRBJ1-5 TRBV18 - TGTGCCAGCTCACCAAGGGACTGGGGGGTCCACAATCAGCCCCAGCATTTT CASSPRDWGVHNQPQHF
- TRBJ1-2 TRBV20-1 - TGCAGTGGGGGAGGGGCTAACTATGGCTACACCTTC CSGGGANYGYTF
- TRBJ2-5 TRBV7-2 - TGTGCCAGCAGCTTATTGGGTTTTTACCAAGAGACCCAGTACTTC CASSLLGFYQETQYF
- TRBJ2-1 TRBV29-1 - TGCAGCCCATGGGGCTTGACCTACAATGAGCAGTTCTTC CSPWGLTYNEQFF
- TRBJ2-5 TRBV15 TRBD1 TGTGCCACCAGCAGACCAGGGACAGGGCGAGAGACCCAGTACTTC CATSRPGTGRETQYF
few TRBJ2-5 TRBV21-1 - TGTGCCAGCAGCAAAGAGGAGGGAGGCCAAGAGACCCAGTACTTC CASSKEEGGQETQYF
- TRBJ1-4 TRBV18 TRBD1 TGTGCCAGCTCACCACCGGAGGACAGGGGGGAAAAACTGTTTTTT CASSPPEDRGEKLFF
many TRBJ2-7 TRBV4-2 - TGTGCCAGCAGCCAGGATCGGGAGGAGCAGTACTTC CASSQDREEQYF
- TRBJ1-4 TRBV27 TRBD1 TGTGCCAGCAGACATGGACAGGGTCGGACTAATGAAAAACTGTTTTTT CASRHGQGRTNEKLFF
- TRBJ2-1 TRBV6-6 - TGTGCCAGCAGTTACCCTAGTGATGAGCAGTTCTTC CASSYPSDEQFF
- TRBJ2-7 TRBV4-2 TRBD2 TGTGCCAGCAGCCAAACGACTAGCGAAATAAGCTCCTACGAGCAGTACTTC CASSQTTSEISSYEQYF
few TRBJ2-7 TRBV20-1 TRBD1 TGCAGTGCTAGAGATCTGGCAGGGGGATCCTACGAGCAGTACTTC CSARDLAGGSYEQYF
- TRBJ2-7 TRBV7-2 - TGTGCCAGCAGCTTACTCCCAGCCCAAATCTACGAGCAGTACTTC CASSLLPAQIYEQYF
- TRBJ2-1 TRBV7-2 - TGTGCCAGCAGCTTAGGGGGCCCGGATCTCGAACCGGGACTGTTCTTC CASSLGGPDLEPGLFF
- TRBJ1-4 TRBV2 - TGTGCCAGCAGTACCCGGGCCGCGGAAAAACTGTTTTTT CASSTRAAEKLFF
- TRBJ1-2 TRBV6-1 TRBD1 TGTGCCAGCAGTGCCCTAGGACAGGGGAAACCCACGAACTATGGCTACACCTTC CASSALGQGKPTNYGYTF
- TRBJ2-5 TRBV28 - TGTGCCAGCAGCACTACAGGGAGCCAAGAGACCCAGTACTTC CASSTTGSQETQYF
- TRBJ2-5 TRBV18 - TGTGCCAGCTCACCCGTTAGCGAAGTCCAAGAGACCCAGTACTTC CASSPVSEVQETQYF
few TRBJ1-4 TRBV4-1 - TGCGCCAGCAGCCAGCCTACAAGGAGCGGAAAACTGTTTTTT CASSQPTRSGKLFF
- TRBJ2-7 TRBV5-1 TRBD2 TGCGCCAGCAGCTACAAGACTAGCGGGGGATACGAGCAGTACTTC CASSYKTSGGYEQYF
- TRBJ2-3 TRBV10-3 - TGTGCCATCAGTGAGTCGACGGTAATCCCAGGGCAGTATTTT CAISESTVIPGQYF
once TRBJ2-1 TRBV12-3/TRBV12-4 - TGTGCCAGCACCCAGACTAGCTCCTACAATGAGCAGTTCTTC CASTQTSSYNEQFF
- TRBJ2-3 TRBV29-1 TRBD1 TGCAGCGTTGACAGGGGGCTTGATACGCAGTATTTT CSVDRGLDTQYF
- TRBJ2-3 TRBV20-1 - TGCAGTGCTAGAGATCACTACTCTCTGGATACGCAGTATTTT CSARDHYSLDTQYF
- TRBJ2-7 TRBV9 TRBD2 TGTGCCAGCAGCGTATCGGAAGCGGGGACCTACGAGCAGTACTTC CASSVSEAGTYEQYF
- TRBJ1-4 TRBV7-2 - TGTGCCAGCAGCTTATCTTGGGGGTCTGAAAAACTGTTTTTT CASSLSWGSEKLFF
- TRBJ1-2 TRBV29-1 - TGCAGCGTTGCCGGGCAAACGTCTGGCTACACCTTC CSVAGQTSGYTF